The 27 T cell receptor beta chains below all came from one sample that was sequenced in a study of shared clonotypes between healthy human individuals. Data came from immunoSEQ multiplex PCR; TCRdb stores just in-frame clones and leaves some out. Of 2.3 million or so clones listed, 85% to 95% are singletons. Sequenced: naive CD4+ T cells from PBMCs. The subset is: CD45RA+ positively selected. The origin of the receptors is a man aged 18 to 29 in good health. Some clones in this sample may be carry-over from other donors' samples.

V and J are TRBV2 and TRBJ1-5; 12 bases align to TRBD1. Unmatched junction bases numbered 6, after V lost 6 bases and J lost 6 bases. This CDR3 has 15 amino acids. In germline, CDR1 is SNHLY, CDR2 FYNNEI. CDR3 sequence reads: CASRGDRGRGQPQHF. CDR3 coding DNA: TGTGCCAGCAGGGGGGACAGGGGGCGAGGTCAGCCCCAGCATTTT.

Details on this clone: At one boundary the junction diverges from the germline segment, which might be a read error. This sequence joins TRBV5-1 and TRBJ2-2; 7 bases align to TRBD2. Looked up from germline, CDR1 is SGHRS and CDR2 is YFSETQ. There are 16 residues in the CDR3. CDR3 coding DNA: TGCGCCAGCAGCTTGTATGCGGGAGCGAAAACCGGGGAGCTGTTTTTT. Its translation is CASSLYAGAKTGELFF.

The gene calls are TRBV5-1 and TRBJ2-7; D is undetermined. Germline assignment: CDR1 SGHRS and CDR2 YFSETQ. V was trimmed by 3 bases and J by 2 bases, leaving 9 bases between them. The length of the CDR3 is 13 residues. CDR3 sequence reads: CASSYLTAYEQYF. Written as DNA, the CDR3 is TGCGCCAGCAGCTATCTGACTGCCTACGAGCAGTACTTC.

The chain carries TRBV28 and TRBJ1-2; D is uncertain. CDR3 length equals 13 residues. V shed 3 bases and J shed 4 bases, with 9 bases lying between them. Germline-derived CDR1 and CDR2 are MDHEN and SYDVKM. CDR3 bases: TGTGCCAGCAGTTTCGCGGTTGGCTATGGCTACACCTTC. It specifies CASSFAVGYGYTF.

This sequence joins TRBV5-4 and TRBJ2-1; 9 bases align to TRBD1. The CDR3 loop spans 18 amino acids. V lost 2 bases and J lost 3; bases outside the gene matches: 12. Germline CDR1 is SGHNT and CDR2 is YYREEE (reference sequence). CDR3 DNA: TGTGCCAGCAGCTTCCCGGGACAGGGCGAAGGTCGCTACAATGAGCAGTTCTTC. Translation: CASSFPGQGEGRYNEQFF.

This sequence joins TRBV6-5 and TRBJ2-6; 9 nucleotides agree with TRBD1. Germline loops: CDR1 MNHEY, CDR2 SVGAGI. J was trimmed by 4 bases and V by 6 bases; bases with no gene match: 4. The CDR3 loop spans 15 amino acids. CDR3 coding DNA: TGTGCCAGCAGATACAGGGGGCCCGGGGCCAACGTCCTGACTTTC. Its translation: CASRYRGPGANVLTF.

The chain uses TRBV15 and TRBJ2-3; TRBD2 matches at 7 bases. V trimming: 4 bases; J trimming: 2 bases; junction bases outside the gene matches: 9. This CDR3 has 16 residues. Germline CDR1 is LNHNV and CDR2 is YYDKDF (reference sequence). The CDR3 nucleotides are TGTGCCACCAGCACCCTAGCGGAGGACCTCACAGATACGCAGTATTTT. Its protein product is CATSTLAEDLTDTQYF.

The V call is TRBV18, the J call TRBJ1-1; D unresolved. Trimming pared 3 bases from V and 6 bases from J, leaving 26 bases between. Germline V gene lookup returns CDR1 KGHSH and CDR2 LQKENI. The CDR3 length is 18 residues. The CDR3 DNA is TGTGCCAGCTCACCCCTGGTCAGGAGCGGTGCGGGTAGTGCTGAAGCTTTCTTT. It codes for CASSPLVRSGAGSAEAFF.

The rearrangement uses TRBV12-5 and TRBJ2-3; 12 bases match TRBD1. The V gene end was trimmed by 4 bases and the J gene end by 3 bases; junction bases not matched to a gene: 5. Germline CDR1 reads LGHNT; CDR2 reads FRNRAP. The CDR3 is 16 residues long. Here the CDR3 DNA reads TGTGCTAGTGGTTCCGGGACAGGGGGCCCGACAGATACGCAGTATTTT. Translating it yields CASGSGTGGPTDTQYF.

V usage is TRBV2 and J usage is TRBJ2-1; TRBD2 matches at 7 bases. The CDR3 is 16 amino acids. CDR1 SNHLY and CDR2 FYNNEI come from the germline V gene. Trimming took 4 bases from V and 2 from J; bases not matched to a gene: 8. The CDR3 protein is CASSAFGAGTYNEQFF. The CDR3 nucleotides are TGTGCCAGCAGTGCATTTGGAGCGGGAACCTACAATGAGCAGTTCTTC.

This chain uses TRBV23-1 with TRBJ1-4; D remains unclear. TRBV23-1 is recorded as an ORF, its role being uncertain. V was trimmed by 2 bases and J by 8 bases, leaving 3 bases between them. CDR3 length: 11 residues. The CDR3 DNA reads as TGCGCCAGCAGTCAAAGGGAAAAACTGTTTTTT. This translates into CASSQREKLFF.

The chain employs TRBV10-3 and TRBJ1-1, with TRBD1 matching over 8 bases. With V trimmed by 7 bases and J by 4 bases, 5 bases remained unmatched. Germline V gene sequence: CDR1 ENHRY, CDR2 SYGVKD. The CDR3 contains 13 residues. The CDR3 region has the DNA TGTGCCATCACCAGACAGGGGAGCACTGAAGCTTTCTTT. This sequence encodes CAITRQGSTEAFF.

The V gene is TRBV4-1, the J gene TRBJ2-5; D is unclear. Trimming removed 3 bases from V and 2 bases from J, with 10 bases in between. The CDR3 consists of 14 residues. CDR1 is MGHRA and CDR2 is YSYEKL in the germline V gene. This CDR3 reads CASSQNLAQETQYF. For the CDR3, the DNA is TGCGCCAGCAGCCAGAATTTGGCGCAAGAGACCCAGTACTTC.

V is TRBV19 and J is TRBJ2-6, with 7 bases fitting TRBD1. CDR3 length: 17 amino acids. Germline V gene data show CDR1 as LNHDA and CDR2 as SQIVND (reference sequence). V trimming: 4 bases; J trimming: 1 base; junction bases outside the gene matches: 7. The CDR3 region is CASSNAGGTSGANVLTF. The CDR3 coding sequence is TGTGCCAGTAGTAACGCAGGGGGAACTTCTGGGGCCAACGTCCTGACTTTC.

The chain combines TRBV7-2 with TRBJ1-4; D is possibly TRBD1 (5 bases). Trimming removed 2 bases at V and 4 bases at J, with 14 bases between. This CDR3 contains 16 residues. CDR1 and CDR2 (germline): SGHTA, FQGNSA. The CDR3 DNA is TGTGCCAGCAGCTTAATGGGGACGGGCCTTAATGAAAAACTGTTTTTT. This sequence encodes CASSLMGTGLNEKLFF.

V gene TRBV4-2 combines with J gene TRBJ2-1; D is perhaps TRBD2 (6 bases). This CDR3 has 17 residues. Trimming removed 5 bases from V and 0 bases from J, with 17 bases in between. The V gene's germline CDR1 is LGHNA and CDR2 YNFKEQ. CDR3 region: CASSTRILAFSYNEQFF. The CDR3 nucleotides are TGTGCCAGCAGCACCCGTATTCTAGCGTTCTCCTACAATGAGCAGTTCTTC.

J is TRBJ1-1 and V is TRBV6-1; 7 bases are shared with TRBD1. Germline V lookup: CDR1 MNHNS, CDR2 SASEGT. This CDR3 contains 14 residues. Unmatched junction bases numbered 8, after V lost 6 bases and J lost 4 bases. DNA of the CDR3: TGTGCCAGCAGGGAACAGGGGATGGCCACTGAAGCTTTCTTT. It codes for CASREQGMATEAFF.

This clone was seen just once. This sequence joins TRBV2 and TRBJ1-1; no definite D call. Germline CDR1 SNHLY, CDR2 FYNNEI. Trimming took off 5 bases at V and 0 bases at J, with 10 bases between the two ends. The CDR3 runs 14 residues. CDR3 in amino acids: CASSSTRVNTEAFF. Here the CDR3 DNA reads TGTGCCAGCAGTTCTACCCGAGTGAACACTGAAGCTTTCTTT.

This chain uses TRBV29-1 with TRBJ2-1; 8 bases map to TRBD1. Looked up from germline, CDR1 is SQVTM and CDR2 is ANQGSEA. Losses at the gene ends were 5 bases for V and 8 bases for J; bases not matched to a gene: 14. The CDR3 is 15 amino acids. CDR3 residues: CSVPTHWTGLYEQFF. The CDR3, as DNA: TGCAGCGTTCCTACACACTGGACAGGGCTTTATGAGCAGTTCTTC.

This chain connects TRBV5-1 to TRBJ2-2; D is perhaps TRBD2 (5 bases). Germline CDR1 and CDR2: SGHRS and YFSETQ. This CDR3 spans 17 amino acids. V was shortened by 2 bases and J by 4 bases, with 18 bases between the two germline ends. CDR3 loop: CASSLREARRGTGELFF. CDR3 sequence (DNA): TGCGCCAGCAGCTTACGGGAAGCGCGTCGTGGCACCGGGGAGCTGTTTTTT.

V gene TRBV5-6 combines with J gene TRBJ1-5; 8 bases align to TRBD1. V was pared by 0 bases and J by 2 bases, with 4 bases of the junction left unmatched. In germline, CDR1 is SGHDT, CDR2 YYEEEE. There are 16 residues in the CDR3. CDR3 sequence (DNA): TGTGCCAGCAGCTTGGGACAGGGGACAGGCAATCAGCCCCAGCATTTT. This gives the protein CASSLGQGTGNQPQHF.

The CDR3, as DNA: TGTGCCAGCAGTGAATATAATGCGGGAGCTTCCTACGAGCAGTACTTC. Residues: CASSEYNAGASYEQYF. The chain has TRBV25-1 and TRBJ2-7, with TRBD2 matching 7 bases. Germline V CDR1 and CDR2: MGHDK, SYGVNS. There are 16 residues in the CDR3. V was pared by 0 bases and J by 1 base, with 6 bases of the junction left unmatched.

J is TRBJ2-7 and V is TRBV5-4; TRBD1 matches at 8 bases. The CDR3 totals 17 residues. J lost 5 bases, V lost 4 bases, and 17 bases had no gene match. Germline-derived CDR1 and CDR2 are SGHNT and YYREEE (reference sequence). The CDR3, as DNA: TGTGCCAGCAGCCCCCGACCCGCGACAGGGGATTTTAACGAGCAGTACTTC. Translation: CASSPRPATGDFNEQYF.

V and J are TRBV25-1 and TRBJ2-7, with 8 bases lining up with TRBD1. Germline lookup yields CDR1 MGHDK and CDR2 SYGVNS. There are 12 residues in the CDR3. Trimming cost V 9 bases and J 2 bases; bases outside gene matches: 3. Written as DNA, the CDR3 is TGTGCCAGTGGACAGGGAGCCTACGAGCAGTACTTC. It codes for CASGQGAYEQYF.

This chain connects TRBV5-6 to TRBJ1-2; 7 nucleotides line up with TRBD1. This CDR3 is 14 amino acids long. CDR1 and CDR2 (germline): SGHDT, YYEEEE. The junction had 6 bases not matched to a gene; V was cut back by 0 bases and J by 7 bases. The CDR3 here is CASSLENRGSGYTF. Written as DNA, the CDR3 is TGTGCCAGCAGCTTGGAAAACAGGGGAAGTGGCTACACCTTC.

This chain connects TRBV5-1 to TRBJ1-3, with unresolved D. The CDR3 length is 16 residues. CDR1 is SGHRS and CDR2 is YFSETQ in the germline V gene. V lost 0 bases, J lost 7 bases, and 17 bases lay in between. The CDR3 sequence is CASSLGEVTHRNTIYF. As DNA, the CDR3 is TGCGCCAGCAGCTTGGGGGAGGTGACCCACCGGAACACCATATATTTT. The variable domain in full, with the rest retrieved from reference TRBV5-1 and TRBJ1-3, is KAGVTQTPRYLIKTRGQQVTLSCSPISGHRSVSWYQQTPGQGLQFLFEYFSETQRNKGNFPGRFSGRQFSNSRSEMNVSTLELGDSALYLCASSLGEVTHRNTIYFGEGSWLTVV.

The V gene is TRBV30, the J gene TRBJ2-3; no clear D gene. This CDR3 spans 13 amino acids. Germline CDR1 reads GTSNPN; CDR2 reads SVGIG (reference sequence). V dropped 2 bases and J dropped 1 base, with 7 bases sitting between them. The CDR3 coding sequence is TGTGCCTGGAGTTCTGGGGGCACAGATACGCAGTATTTT. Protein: CAWSSGGTDTQYF.